Below are 30 T cell receptor beta chains sequenced from a single sample in a study of blood T cell repertoires in COVID-19. This table comes from immunoSEQ multiplex PCR, and its TCRdb copy is limited to in-frame clones, with some not included. The sample holds roughly 200,000 clones; approximately 85% are singletons and the top ten take 6.2%. Sequencing input: PBMCs or T cells enriched from blood (not recorded which). The source is a man aged 35-49 years who had recovered from COVID-19.

This sequence joins TRBV19 and TRBJ2-1; 7 nucleotides align to TRBD2. With 5 bases clipped from V and 0 bases from J, the junction kept 13 bases outside the gene matches. The length of the CDR3 is 18 residues. Germline CDR1 is LNHDA and CDR2 is SQIVND (reference sequence). The CDR3 DNA sequence: TGTGCCAGTAGTCCCCGACGAGGAGCGGGAAGCTCCTACAATGAGCAGTTCTTC. This codes for CASSPRRGAGSSYNEQFF.

Notes on this clone: The sample carries other DNA sequences with the same CDR3. The genes are TRBV14 and TRBJ1-5; D unclear. The CDR3 consists of 13 residues. Trimming removed 0 bases at V and 10 bases at J, with 10 bases between. In germline, CDR1 is SGHDN, CDR2 FVKESK. CDR3 in amino acids: CASSQDLRGPQHF. DNA of the CDR3: TGTGCCAGCAGCCAAGATCTTCGGGGTCCCCAGCATTTT.

This chain joins TRBV6-5 and TRBJ1-2; 11 nucleotides match TRBD1. CDR1 and CDR2 from the germline V gene are MNHEY and SVGAGI. The CDR3 extends over 15 amino acids. The J segment lost 2 bases and the V segment lost 6 bases, leaving 5 bases of the junction unmatched. The CDR3 nucleotides read TGTGCCAGCAGGGACAGGGGGCTTGCAAACTATGGCTACACCTTC. This translates into CASRDRGLANYGYTF.

The chain carries TRBV28 and TRBJ2-7; no clear D. The ends were cut back, 3 bases at V and 4 bases at J, with 7 bases in the middle. Germline V lookup: CDR1 MDHEN, CDR2 SYDVKM. The CDR3 consists of 12 residues. This CDR3 is CASSFPNYEQYF. The CDR3 DNA sequence: TGTGCCAGCAGTTTCCCAAATTACGAGCAGTACTTC.

The chain employs TRBV12-1 and TRBJ2-2; the table's TRBD2 call for D was not verified on the DNA. TRBV12-1 is a listed pseudogene. The CDR3 has 15 amino acids. In DNA form, the CDR3 reads TGTGCCAGCAGCCTTAGGGCGGGACGAACCGGGGAGCTGTTTTTT. Translating it yields CASSLRAGRTGELFF.

This clone was seen only once. This chain connects TRBV27 to TRBJ2-1; 14 bases align to TRBD2. With V trimmed by 6 bases and J by 5 bases, 9 bases remained unmatched. CDR3 size: 17 residues. Germline CDR1 is MNHEY and CDR2 is SMNVEV (reference sequence). The CDR3 protein is CASSPGRTSGRNNEQFF. The CDR3 DNA sequence: TGTGCCAGCAGCCCCGGAAGGACTAGCGGGAGGAACAATGAGCAGTTCTTC.

The gene calls are TRBV14 and TRBJ1-2; D perhaps matches TRBD1 (5 bases). Germline lookup yields CDR1 SGHDN and CDR2 FVKESK. The CDR3 sequence is 14 residues long. The germline V and J ends were trimmed by 0 bases and 2 bases, with 7 bases remaining between them. The CDR3, as DNA: TGTGCCAGCAGCCAAGATTCAGGGAACTATGGCTACACCTTC. This gives the protein CASSQDSGNYGYTF.

This sequence joins TRBV20-1 and TRBJ2-2, with a possible D match to TRBD2 (5 bases). The V gene's germline CDR1 is DFQATT and CDR2 SNEGSKA (reference sequence). The CDR3 runs to 14 residues. V was clipped by 3 bases and J by 0 bases, with 8 bases between them. The CDR3 DNA reads as TGCAGTGCTAGTAACGGGGCGAACACCGGGGAGCTGTTTTTT. Encoded protein: CSASNGANTGELFF.

The chain uses TRBV7-8 and TRBJ2-7; D possibly corresponds to TRBD1 (5 bases). V lost 1 base and J lost 4, with 8 bases in between. The CDR3 spans 13 residues. Germline V gene data show CDR1 as SGHVS and CDR2 as FQNEAQ. The CDR3 loop is CASSLGQFYEQYF. The CDR3 nucleotides read TGTGCCAGCAGCTTAGGACAGTTTTACGAGCAGTACTTC.

The rearrangement uses TRBV9 and TRBJ1-2; 7 positions match TRBD1. J lost 7 bases, V lost 0 bases, and 9 bases had no gene match. Germline V gene sequence: CDR1 SGDLS, CDR2 YYNGEE. The CDR3 consists of 15 residues. CDR3 sequence: CASSVEGGHIGGYTF. DNA of the CDR3: TGTGCCAGCAGCGTAGAAGGGGGCCACATTGGTGGCTACACCTTC.

The V and J genes are TRBV3-1 (or the pseudogene TRBV3-2) and TRBJ2-3; 9 bases line up with TRBD1. The length of the CDR3 is 17 residues. With 4 bases clipped from V and 5 bases from J, the junction kept 13 bases outside the gene matches. Germline V gene data show CDR1 as LGHDT and CDR2 as YNNKEL (reference sequence). The CDR3 loop is CASSPTRGQGYRDTQYF. The CDR3 nucleotides are TGTGCCAGCAGCCCTACAAGAGGACAGGGGTATAGAGATACGCAGTATTTT.

The chain employs TRBV29-1 and TRBJ2-7, with 10 nucleotides matching TRBD1. V dropped 7 bases and J dropped 7; count of bases not matched to a gene: 13. Germline CDR1 and CDR2: SQVTM and ANQGSEA. The CDR3 extends over 14 amino acids. The CDR3 DNA reads as TGCAGCGGCCTCGGTGACAGGGGGCGGAATGAGCAGTACTTC. Translating it yields CSGLGDRGRNEQYF.

The rearrangement joins TRBV11-3 to TRBJ1-1; D uncertain. The CDR3 extends over 11 amino acids. Trimming took 5 bases from V and 8 from J, leaving 9 bases between them. Germline V lookup: CDR1 SGHNT, CDR2 YENEEA. The CDR3 nucleotides are TGTGCCAGCAGCGAGGAGAGGGAAGCTTTCTTT. The encoded protein is CASSEEREAFF.

CDR3 loop: CASSIWTGEDQPQHF. The CDR3 DNA reads TGTGCCAGTAGTATTTGGACAGGGGAGGATCAGCCCCAGCATTTT. The genes are TRBV19 and TRBJ1-5; 9 positions agree with TRBD1. In germline, CDR1 is LNHDA, CDR2 SQIVND (reference sequence). The CDR3 consists of 15 residues. V trimming: 3 bases; J trimming: 5 bases; junction bases outside the gene matches: 5.

This chain joins TRBV13 and TRBJ2-2, with unresolved D. Germline V gene data show CDR1 as PRHDT and CDR2 as FYEKMQ (reference sequence). Between the trimmed V and J ends, which lost 0 bases and 7 bases, there was a span of 6 bases. This CDR3 is built from 13 residues. The CDR3 coding sequence is TGTGCCAGCAGCTTAGGCCTAGGCGGGGAGCTGTTTTTT. This gives the protein CASSLGLGGELFF.

The J gene is TRBJ2-2, the V gene TRBV7-9; 7 nucleotides line up with TRBD1. Looked up from germline, CDR1 is SEHNR and CDR2 is FQNEAQ (reference sequence). Trimming removed 5 bases from V and 5 bases from J; junction bases left unmatched: 8. The CDR3 consists of 15 residues. The CDR3 region is CASSPGTAQTGELFF. The CDR3 coding sequence is TGTGCCAGCAGCCCCGGGACAGCACAAACCGGGGAGCTGTTTTTT.

The rearrangement links TRBV14 to TRBJ2-7; tentative D call: TRBD2 (5 bases). CDR3 size: 13 residues. Germline assignment: CDR1 SGHDN and CDR2 FVKESK. Trimming shortened V by 1 base and J by 9 bases, and 13 bases separated the two germline ends. Here the CDR3 reads CASSQVSLAGQYF. CDR3 coding DNA: TGTGCCAGCAGCCAAGTTTCACTTGCGGGGCAGTACTTC.

This clone was seen a few times. This chain joins TRBV11-2 and TRBJ2-1; D remains ambiguous. CDR1 and CDR2 from the germline V gene are SGHAT and FQNNGV. The CDR3 is 12 residues long. The V and J ends lost 1 base and 9 bases respectively, with 7 bases between them. The CDR3 bases are TGTGCCAGCAGCTTAGCTAGAGCTGAGCAGTTCTTC. Its translation: CASSLARAEQFF.

The chain uses TRBV10-1 and TRBJ2-1; 12 nucleotides line up with TRBD2. The CDR3 is 17 amino acids. Germline loops: CDR1 WNHNN, CDR2 SYGVQD (reference sequence). The trim removed 6 bases at V and 6 bases at J, leaving 12 bases unmatched. The CDR3: CASSPRTSGVLGNEQFF. The CDR3 bases are TGCGCCAGCAGCCCCCGGACTAGCGGGGTGTTAGGCAATGAGCAGTTCTTC.

CDR3 amino acids: CASSLPQANTGELFF. CDR3 in DNA: TGTGCCAGCAGTTTGCCACAGGCGAACACCGGGGAGCTGTTTTTT. The J gene is TRBJ2-2, the V gene TRBV28; possibly TRBD1 for D (5 bases). CDR1 is MDHEN, CDR2 SYDVKM, per germline. The CDR3 runs 15 residues. The V gene lost 3 bases and the J gene lost 0 bases, with 8 bases spanning the gap.

J is TRBJ1-1 and V is TRBV7-3, with no clear D. The CDR3 runs to 13 residues. Trimming cost V 5 bases and J 0 bases, with 7 bases left between them. Germline-derived CDR1 and CDR2 are SGHTA and FQGTGA. CDR3 sequence reads: CASSAQMNTEAFF. CDR3 in DNA: TGTGCCAGCAGCGCCCAGATGAACACTGAAGCTTTCTTT.

V is TRBV11-1 and J is TRBJ2-7; 7 positions match TRBD1. Germline-derived CDR1 and CDR2 are SGHAT and FQDESV (reference sequence). The CDR3 spans 12 residues. The V gene end was trimmed by 5 bases and the J gene end by 5 bases; junction bases not matched to a gene: 3. CDR3 DNA: TGTGCCAGCAGCCCCGGACAGGACGAGCAGTACTTC. Translating it yields CASSPGQDEQYF.

V and J are TRBV5-4 and TRBJ2-5; 10 bases match TRBD2. Trimming cost V 1 base and J 3 bases; bases outside gene matches: 12. CDR3 size: 18 residues. Germline assignment: CDR1 SGHNT and CDR2 YYREEE (reference sequence). The CDR3 sequence is CASSLMLAGASEEETQYF. Here the CDR3 DNA reads TGTGCCAGCAGCTTGATGCTAGCGGGGGCCTCGGAGGAAGAGACCCAGTACTTC.

The chain is built from TRBV27 and TRBJ1-1; perhaps TRBD1 as D (5 bases). V was shortened by 0 bases and J by 4 bases, with 12 bases between the two germline ends. The CDR3 extends over 15 amino acids. The germline CDR1 and CDR2 sequences are MNHEY and SMNVEV (reference sequence). The CDR3 bases are TGTGCCAGCAGTTTATCGGACGGGGGGACCACTGAAGCTTTCTTT. Encoded protein: CASSLSDGGTTEAFF.

This clone has only a few counts. The rearrangement links TRBV5-1 to TRBJ2-5; 8 nucleotides agree with TRBD1. J lost 3 bases, V lost 2 bases, and 6 bases had no gene match. This CDR3 comprises 15 residues. Germline V lookup: CDR1 SGHRS, CDR2 YFSETQ. As DNA, the CDR3 is TGCGCCAGCAGCTTCGGACAGGGTATGGAAGAGACCCAGTACTTC. As protein: CASSFGQGMEETQYF. Together with reference TRBV5-1 and TRBJ2-5, the CDR3 gives the full variable domain: KAGVTQTPRYLIKTRGQQVTLSCSPISGHRSVSWYQQTPGQGLQFLFEYFSETQRNKGNFPGRFSGRQFSNSRSEMNVSTLELGDSALYLCASSFGQGMEETQYFGPGTRLLVL.

The genes are TRBV12-3 or TRBV12-4 and TRBJ1-2, with D hard to call. The ends were cut back, 3 bases at V and 8 bases at J, with 7 bases in the middle. The CDR3 has 11 residues. CDR3 sequence (DNA): TGTGCCAGCAGTTTCGGGGAGGGCTACACCTTC. Translating it yields CASSFGEGYTF.

This sequence joins TRBV7-2 and TRBJ2-3, with 9 bases aligning to TRBD1. The junction had 3 bases not matched to a gene; V was cut back by 2 bases and J by 6 bases. This CDR3 comprises 14 residues. Germline CDR1 and CDR2: SGHTA and FQGNSA. The CDR3 loop is CASSLRDRVDTQYF. The CDR3 bases are TGTGCCAGCAGCTTAAGGGACAGGGTGGATACGCAGTATTTT.

This chain uses TRBV7-2 with TRBJ2-3; possible D gene TRBD2, 7 bases. This CDR3 comprises 16 residues. Trimming left V 2 bases short and J 6 bases short, with 18 bases between. The germline CDR1 and CDR2 sequences are SGHTA and FQGNSA. CDR3 DNA sequence: TGTGCCAGCAGCTTACAATGGGGGGGGGCAGGTGATACGCAGTATTTT. This sequence encodes CASSLQWGGAGDTQYF.

The chain uses TRBV6-5 and TRBJ2-3, with D possibly matching TRBD1 (6 bases). Germline V lookup: CDR1 MNHEY, CDR2 SVGAGI. This CDR3 is 15 amino acids long. Deletions cut 2 bases from V and 2 bases from J, with 11 bases between. The CDR3 sequence is CASSYPGDPTDTQYF. CDR3 nucleotide sequence: TGTGCCAGCAGTTACCCAGGGGACCCCACAGATACGCAGTATTTT.

The chain recombines TRBV11-2 with TRBJ1-1; tentatively, D is TRBD1 (5 bases). This CDR3 spans 17 amino acids. Germline CDR1 SGHAT, CDR2 FQNNGV. With 5 bases removed from V and 0 bases from J, the gap between germline ends came to 19 bases. Here the CDR3 DNA reads TGTGCCAGCAGCCTGTTAGGGGTAAGACAGCTGAACACTGAAGCTTTCTTT. This translates into CASSLLGVRQLNTEAFF.